The source of this T cell receptor beta chain is a study of blood T cell repertoires in COVID-19. Seattle cases were enrolled at active infection and followed longitudinally. As processed by the authors: Researchers report that nucleated cell counts were estimated from reference gene primer amplification. Method: immunoSEQ multiplex PCR; TCRdb's copy keeps in-frame clones and lacks some. Clone size and V and J calls were adopted from that table, with D and trimming inferred from the DNA. The sample records hundreds of thousands of clones, around nine tenths being singletons. CDR3 length: 14 residues. Trimming removed 4 bases from V and 0 bases from J, with 10 bases in between. In germline, CDR1 is SGHRS, CDR2 YFSETQ.

This receptor was obtained from a woman in her seventies with COVID-19, enrolled during active disease. Material for sequencing was peripheral blood. V is TRBV5-1 and J is TRBJ1-2; weak D call: TRBD1 (6 bases). The CDR3 region is CASSRGQTNYGYTF. The DNA for the CDR3 is TGCGCCAGCAGCCGCGGACAGACTAACTATGGCTACACCTTC.